A single sample gave rise to the 18 T cell receptor beta chains below, sequenced in a study of cytomegalovirus exposure and HLA in healthy donors. In the PCR, 60 Vbeta and 13 Jbeta primers were used. Clones were sequenced by immunoSEQ multiplex PCR, and TCRdb holds only the in-frame ones, with some missing. The sample contains about 160,000 clones, around 80% of which appear only once. The sample taken for sequencing was PBMCs. These receptors were obtained from a male donor in good health and CMV-seropositive.

CDR3 sequence reads: CASTSGAGGPSMEFF. The CDR3 bases are TGTGCCTCCACGTCCGGGGCGGGAGGGCCCTCGATGGAGTTCTTC. V usage is TRBV30 and J usage is TRBJ2-1; 9 bases agree with TRBD2. The CDR3 runs 15 residues. The junction had 21 bases not matched to a gene; V was cut back by 7 bases and J by 14 bases. Germline V gene lookup returns CDR1 GTSNPN and CDR2 SVGIG (reference sequence).

The rearrangement joins TRBV15 to TRBJ2-5; 12 bases align to TRBD2. Per the germline V gene, CDR1 is LNHNV and CDR2 is YYDKDF (reference sequence). The V and J ends lost 1 base and 4 bases, in that order; junction bases with no gene match: 16. The CDR3 has 20 residues. In DNA, the CDR3 is TGTGCCACCAGCAGAGCCGGGACTAGCGGGTCGACAGGGGATCGAGAGACCCAGTACTTC. It is translated as CATSRAGTSGSTGDRETQYF. The entire variable domain, with the rest obtained from reference TRBV15 and TRBJ2-5, is as follows: DAMVIQNPRYQVTQFGKPVTLSCSQTLNHNVMYWYQQKSSQAPKLLFHYYDKDFNNEADTPDNFQSRRPNTSFCFLDIRSPGLGDTAMYLCATSRAGTSGSTGDRETQYFGPGTRLLVL.

The rearrangement uses TRBV7-2 and TRBJ2-3, with no clear D. Germline CDR1 is SGHTA and CDR2 is FQGNSA. Between the trimmed V and J ends, which lost 2 bases and 0 bases, there was a span of 9 bases. The length of the CDR3 is 15 residues. CDR3: CASSLLLQSTDTQYF. For the CDR3, the DNA is TGTGCCAGCAGCTTACTTTTACAAAGCACAGATACGCAGTATTTT.

This chain uses TRBV7-3 with TRBJ1-1; D unresolved. With 9 bases removed from V and 4 bases from J, the gap between germline ends came to 15 bases. Germline V CDR1 and CDR2: SGHTA, FQGTGA. This CDR3 is 13 amino acids long. DNA for the CDR3: TGTGCCAGTAAACGGGTCGTAGGCACTGAAGCTTTCTTT. This translates into CASKRVVGTEAFF.

The chain recombines TRBV5-5 with TRBJ2-3, with 7 bases that match TRBD2. The V and J ends lost 4 bases and 6 bases, in that order; junction bases with no gene match: 17. CDR3 length equals 17 residues. The germline V gene has CDR1 SGHKS and CDR2 YYEKEE (reference sequence). The CDR3 protein is CASSALLGAGTEDTQYF. The CDR3 DNA reads as TGTGCCAGCAGCGCCTTGTTGGGAGCGGGGACGGAGGATACGCAGTATTTT.

The chain joins TRBV27 to TRBJ2-7; D is perhaps TRBD2 (6 bases). The CDR3 covers 12 residues. Germline V gene data show CDR1 as MNHEY and CDR2 as SMNVEV (reference sequence). V was shortened by 10 bases and J by 4 bases, with 14 bases between the two germline ends. The chain's CDR3 is CATADYRYEQYF. In DNA, the CDR3 is TGTGCCACCGCGGACTACCGATACGAGCAGTACTTC.

The chain is built from TRBV7-2 and TRBJ2-7; TRBD2 matches 13 bases. The V gene end was trimmed by 5 bases and the J gene end by 1 base; junction bases not matched to a gene: 8. Germline V CDR1 and CDR2: SGHTA, FQGNSA. The CDR3 is 17 amino acids. The CDR3 sequence: CASSTGLAGLWSYEQYF. The CDR3 DNA sequence: TGTGCCAGCAGCACGGGACTAGCGGGATTGTGGTCCTACGAGCAGTACTTC.

The chain employs TRBV4-1 and TRBJ1-4, with 9 bases lining up with TRBD1. From germline, CDR1 is MGHRA and CDR2 YSYEKL. The CDR3 sequence is 16 residues long. The J segment lost 7 bases and the V segment lost 4 bases, leaving 10 bases of the junction unmatched. CDR3 nucleotides: TGCGCCAGCAGCCCTCCAGCCGGGACAGGGCGTGAAAAACTGTTTTTT. This encodes CASSPPAGTGREKLFF.

The chain links TRBV2 to TRBJ2-7, with D perhaps TRBD1 (6 bases). V was pared by 7 bases and J by 9 bases, with 16 bases between. Germline V gene sequence: CDR1 SNHLY, CDR2 FYNNEI. The CDR3 runs 12 residues. The CDR3 bases are TGTGCCAGCACCGGAGGACAGCCCCGGCAGTACTTC. Amino acids: CASTGGQPRQYF.

This chain joins TRBV7-8 and TRBJ1-2; 7 bases match TRBD1. Losses at the gene ends were 5 bases for V and 3 bases for J; bases not matched to a gene: 6. The CDR3 length is 14 residues. Per germline, CDR1 SGHVS and CDR2 FQNEAQ. The CDR3: CASSPRQGHYGYTF. DNA of the CDR3: TGTGCCAGCAGCCCCAGACAGGGACACTATGGCTACACCTTC.

The chain is built from TRBV4-1 and TRBJ1-1; the D is unclear. The CDR3 consists of 14 residues. Germline CDR1 MGHRA, CDR2 YSYEKL. The V gene lost 0 bases and the J gene lost 5 bases, with 10 bases spanning the gap. This chain's CDR3 is CASSQDAELTEAFF. In DNA, the CDR3 is TGCGCCAGCAGCCAAGACGCGGAGTTAACTGAAGCTTTCTTT.

The chain joins TRBV6-5 to TRBJ2-7; possible D gene TRBD1, 5 bases. Trimming left V 7 bases short and J 2 bases short, with 12 bases between. CDR3 length: 13 amino acids. The germline V gene encodes CDR1 MNHEY and CDR2 SVGAGI. The CDR3 region has the DNA TGTGCCAGCACCGAAGACAGAACCTACGAGCAGTACTTC. Protein sequence: CASTEDRTYEQYF.

The chain has TRBV27 and TRBJ2-2; tentatively, D is TRBD2 (6 bases). This CDR3 comprises 17 residues. The V and J ends lost 1 base and 7 bases respectively, with 19 bases between them. In germline, CDR1 is MNHEY, CDR2 SMNVEV (reference sequence). The CDR3 region has the DNA TGTGCCAGCAGTTTATTCCCCTCGTTCAGAGCGGGCGGGGAGCTGTTTTTT. Its translation is CASSLFPSFRAGGELFF.

This clone appeared a single time. The chain combines TRBV6-6 with TRBJ1-1; unclear D gene. The CDR3 loop spans 16 amino acids. Germline CDR1 reads MNHNY; CDR2 reads SVGAGI (reference sequence). V was shortened by 0 bases and J by 7 bases, with 18 bases between the two germline ends. The CDR3 loop is CASSYSQQWRSNEAFF. The CDR3 DNA is TGTGCCAGCAGTTACTCACAGCAGTGGAGGTCGAATGAAGCTTTCTTT.

The V gene is TRBV9, the J gene TRBJ2-4, with a tentative D call TRBD2 (7 bases). There are 20 residues in the CDR3. Trimming shortened V by 0 bases and J by 0 bases, and 22 bases separated the two germline ends. Germline V gene data show CDR1 as SGDLS and CDR2 as YYNGEE. The CDR3 sequence: CASSVEGVRGGGLAKNIQYF. DNA for the CDR3: TGTGCCAGCAGCGTAGAGGGGGTTCGGGGAGGGGGATTAGCCAAAAACATTCAGTACTTC.

The V and J genes are TRBV30 and TRBJ1-2; a possible D gene is TRBD1 (5 bases). The CDR3 sequence is 13 residues long. V shed 1 base and J shed 8 bases, with 14 bases lying between them. From germline, CDR1 is GTSNPN and CDR2 SVGIG (reference sequence). The CDR3 nucleotides are TGTGCCTGGAGTGCTTCAGGGAAGAAAGGCTACACCTTC. Encoded protein: CAWSASGKKGYTF.

The chain uses TRBV18 and TRBJ2-5; 8 bases are shared with TRBD2. CDR1 and CDR2 (germline): KGHSH, LQKENI. This CDR3 is built from 15 residues. Trimming removed 3 bases from V and 11 bases from J; junction bases left unmatched: 14. The CDR3: CASSPFQAGESEQYF. CDR3 sequence (DNA): TGTGCCAGCTCACCCTTTCAAGCGGGAGAAAGTGAGCAGTACTTC.

Only one count was recorded for this clone. V and J are TRBV29-1 and TRBJ2-7, with D possibly matching TRBD2 (5 bases). The germline gives CDR1 SQVTM, CDR2 ANQGSEA. The CDR3 extends over 13 amino acids. V was shortened by 4 bases and J by 4 bases, with 14 bases between the two germline ends. CDR3 sequence reads: CSVVTGSGYEQYF. For the CDR3, the DNA is TGCAGCGTTGTAACGGGGAGTGGGTACGAGCAGTACTTC.